The T cell receptor beta chain under discussion was sequenced for a study of T cells in localized non-small cell lung cancer. General study findings and limits: Uninvolved adjacent lung had higher T cell clonality than tumor and all other tissues.

Germline-derived CDR1 and CDR2 are KGHSH and LQKENI. The CDR3 extends over 14 amino acids. Trimming took off 4 bases at V and 2 bases at J, with 11 bases between the two ends. Libraries were prepared by immunoSEQ multiplex PCR; TCRdb keeps only in-frame clonotypes and omits some of them. Of about 40,000 clones in the sample, around nine tenths are singletons; the top ten hold approximately 3.6%. In this sample, this clone turned up once. Its antigen remains unknown. The genes are TRBV18 and TRBJ1-1; maybe TRBD1 (6 bases). The sequence derives from a man aged 18 to 49 with stage I lung adenocarcinoma. This specimen was peripheral blood, taken before any cancer treatment. The CDR3 coding sequence is TGTGCCAGCTCACTCCAGGACAGAAACACTGAAGCTTTCTTT. This translates into CASSLQDRNTEAFF.